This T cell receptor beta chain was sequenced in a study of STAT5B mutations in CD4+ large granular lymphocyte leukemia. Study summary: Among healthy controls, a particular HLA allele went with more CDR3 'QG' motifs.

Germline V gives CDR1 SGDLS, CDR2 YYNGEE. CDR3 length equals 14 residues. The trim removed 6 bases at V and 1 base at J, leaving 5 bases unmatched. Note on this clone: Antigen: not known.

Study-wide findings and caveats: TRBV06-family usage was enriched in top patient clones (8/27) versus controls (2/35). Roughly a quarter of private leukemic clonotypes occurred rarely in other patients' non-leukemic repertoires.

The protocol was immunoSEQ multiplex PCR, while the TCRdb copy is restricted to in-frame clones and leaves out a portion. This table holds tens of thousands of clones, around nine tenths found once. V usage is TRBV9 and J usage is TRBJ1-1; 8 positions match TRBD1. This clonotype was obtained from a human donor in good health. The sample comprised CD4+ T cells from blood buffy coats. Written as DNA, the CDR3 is TGTGCCAGCACTCGGGACAGGAGGAACACTGAAGCTTTCTTT. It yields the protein CASTRDRRNTEAFF.